The table lists the clone carrying this T cell receptor beta chain with many counts. What it binds is not known. TCRdb fed the multiplex PCR reads into MiXCR, producing one record per CDR3 protein. Here the sample spans some 31,000 distinct CDR3 sequences, roughly three fifths being singletons. V was clipped by 4 bases and J by 2 bases; unmatched bases: 5. The CDR3 has 17 amino acids. Germline CDR1 reads SGHDN; CDR2 reads FVKESK. The data derive from a study of breast tumors, draining lymph nodes, adjacent tissues. Study-level findings and limits: Data only fit, rather than demonstrated, lymph node origin of most tumor T cells. Tumor repertoires ranked between lymph nodes and nontumor tissue in diversity, with V and J gene preferences. Findings are consistent with lymph node origin and intratumoral expansion of most tumor T cells. Tumor and nontumor repertoires were significantly more similar in luminal-like than in basal-like breast cancer.

Source material: breast tumor tissue. The rearrangement uses TRBV14 and TRBJ2-6, with 10 bases identical to TRBD1. This receptor was taken from a female donor with breast cancer. Some clones in this sample may be carry-over from other donors' samples. The CDR3 DNA sequence: TGTGCCAGCAGCCCTGGGACAGGGGAAGCTGGGGCCAACGTCCTGACTTTC. Residues: CASSPGTGEAGANVLTF.